Listed here are 2 T cell receptor beta chains from one sample, sequenced in a study of blood T cell repertoires in COVID-19. Profiling relied on immunoSEQ multiplex PCR, and the TCRdb table lists in-frame clones only, not all of them. The data show 150,000 to 200,000 clones, around 85% seen once. Sequenced input: peripheral blood. The receptor source for this set is a man aged 50-59 years with active or convalescent COVID-19.

The chain uses TRBV13 and TRBJ2-2; D may be TRBD1 (5 bases). The length of the CDR3 is 14 residues. V was pared by 5 bases and J by 7 bases, with 14 bases between. CDR1 PRHDT and CDR2 FYEKMQ come from the germline V gene (reference sequence). In DNA, the CDR3 is TGTGCCAGCAGCATTCGACAGATTCTCGGGGAGCTGTTTTTT. Translated, it gives CASSIRQILGELFF.

The CDR3 is CAWSLALNQPQHF. The DNA for the CDR3 is TGTGCCTGGAGTCTAGCCCTTAATCAGCCCCAGCATTTT. V gene TRBV30 combines with J gene TRBJ1-5; D unresolved. Germline CDR1 and CDR2: GTSNPN and SVGIG (reference sequence). The CDR3 is 13 amino acids. Between the trimmed V and J ends, which lost 2 bases and 4 bases, there was a span of 9 bases.